This entry is about one T cell receptor (beta chain). Its antigen is unknown. It was with 60 Vbeta and 13 Jbeta primers that the PCR ran. The protocol was immunoSEQ multiplex PCR, while the TCRdb copy is restricted to in-frame clones and leaves out a portion. Reported are 190,000 or so clones; the ten largest clones contain approximately 0.74%. The CDR3 contains 14 residues. Germline CDR1 and CDR2: LGHNA and YSLEER. The V and J ends lost 3 bases and 0 bases respectively, with 9 bases between them. These data originate in a study of cytomegalovirus exposure and HLA in healthy donors. General study findings and limits: The Asian-associated ancestry cluster reportedly had fewer N-insertions than the roughly 720-donor mean in a later analysis.

The TCR originated in a boy under 18 in good health and CMV-seronegative. The V and J genes are TRBV4-3 and TRBJ2-7, with D perhaps TRBD2 (5 bases). The sample was PBMCs. CDR3 coding DNA: TGCGCCAGCAGCCAGGAAGGGAGCTCCTACGAGCAGTACTTC. Translating gives CASSQEGSSYEQYF.